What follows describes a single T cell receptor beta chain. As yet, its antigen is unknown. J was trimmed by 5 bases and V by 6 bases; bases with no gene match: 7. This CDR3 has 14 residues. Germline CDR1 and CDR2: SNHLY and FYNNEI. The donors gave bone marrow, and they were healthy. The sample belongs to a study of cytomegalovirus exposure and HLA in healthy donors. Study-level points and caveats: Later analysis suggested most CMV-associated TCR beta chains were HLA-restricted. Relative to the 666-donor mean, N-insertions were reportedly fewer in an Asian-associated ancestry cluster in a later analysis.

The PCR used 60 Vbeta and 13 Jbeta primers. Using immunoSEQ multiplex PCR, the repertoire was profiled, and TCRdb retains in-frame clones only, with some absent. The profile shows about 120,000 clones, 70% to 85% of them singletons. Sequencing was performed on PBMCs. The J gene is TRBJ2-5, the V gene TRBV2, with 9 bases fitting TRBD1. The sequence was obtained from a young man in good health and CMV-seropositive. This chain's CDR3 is CASSTQGAFETQYF. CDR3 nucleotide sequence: TGTGCCAGCAGCACACAGGGGGCTTTCGAGACCCAGTACTTC.